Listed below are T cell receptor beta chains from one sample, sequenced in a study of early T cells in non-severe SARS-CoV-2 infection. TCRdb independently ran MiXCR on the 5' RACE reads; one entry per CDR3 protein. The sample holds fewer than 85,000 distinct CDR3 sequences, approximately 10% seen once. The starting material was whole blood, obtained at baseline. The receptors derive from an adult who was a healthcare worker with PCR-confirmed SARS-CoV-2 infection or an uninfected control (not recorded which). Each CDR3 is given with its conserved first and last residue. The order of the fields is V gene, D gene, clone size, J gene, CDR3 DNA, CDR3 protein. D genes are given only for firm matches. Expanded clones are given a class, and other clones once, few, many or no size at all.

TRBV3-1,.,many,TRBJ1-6,TGTGCCAGCAGCCAAGACCAGAACGGCCCCCTTTCACCCCTCCACTTT,CASSQDQNGPLSPLHF
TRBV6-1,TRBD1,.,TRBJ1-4,TGTGCCAGCAGGGGGACAGGTGTTAATGAAAAACTGTTTTTT,CASRGTGVNEKLFF
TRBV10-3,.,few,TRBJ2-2,TGTGCCATCAGTGAGTCGCAATCTCTGAGGGTCTCCGGGGAGCTGTTTTTT,CAISESQSLRVSGELFF
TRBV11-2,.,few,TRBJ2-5,TGTGCCAGCAGGCCTCAATCGGGGCAAGAGACCCAGTACTTC,CASRPQSGQETQYF
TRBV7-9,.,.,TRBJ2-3,TGTGCCAGCAGCCCTAAGGGGTTAGGAGGCACAGATACGCAGTATTTT,CASSPKGLGGTDTQYF
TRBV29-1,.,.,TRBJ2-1,TGCAGCGTTGATACCGACAGGCCGCACCAGTTCTTC,CSVDTDRPHQFF
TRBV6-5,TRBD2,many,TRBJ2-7,TGTGCCAGCAGCAGACAGGGGACTAGCGGGGCCCCCTACGAGCAGTACTTC,CASSRQGTSGAPYEQYF
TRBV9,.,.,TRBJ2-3,TGTGCCAGCAGCGTCGGGATAACAGATACGCAGTATTTT,CASSVGITDTQYF
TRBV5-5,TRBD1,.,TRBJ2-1,TGTGCCAGCAGCTTGGTGCCGACCGGGACAGGCACCAATGAGCAGTTCTTC,CASSLVPTGTGTNEQFF
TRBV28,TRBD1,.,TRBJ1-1,TGTGCCAGCAACGGACAGGGCGGTGCTGGAGCTTTCTTT,CASNGQGGAGAFF
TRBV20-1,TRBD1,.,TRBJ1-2,TGCAGTGCTAGGGGGACAGATACCATCTATGGCTACACCTTC,CSARGTDTIYGYTF
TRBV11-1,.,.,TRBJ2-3,TGTGCCAGCAGCAATAGATGGGGGCCAGATACGCAGTATTTT,CASSNRWGPDTQYF
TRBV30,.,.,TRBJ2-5,TGTGCCTGGAGTGTAAACCAAGAGACCCAGTACTTC,CAWSVNQETQYF
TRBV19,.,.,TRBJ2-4,TGTGCCAGTAGTATACCGCGTTTCGAAAACATTCAGTACTTC,CASSIPRFENIQYF
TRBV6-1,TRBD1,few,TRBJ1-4,TGTGCCAGCAGTTCGCAGGGGGCGGGTGAAAAACTGTTTTTT,CASSSQGAGEKLFF
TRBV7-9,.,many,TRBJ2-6,TGTGCCAGCAGCTCCACCGGGGCTGGGGCCAACGTCCTGACTTTC,CASSSTGAGANVLTF
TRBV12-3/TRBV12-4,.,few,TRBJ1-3,TGTGCCAGCAGCTGGGGAGGAAACTTGGGAAACACCATATATTTT,CASSWGGNLGNTIYF
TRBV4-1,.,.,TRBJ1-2,TGCGCCAGCAGCCAGGGCGCGGGGGTCTACACCTTC,CASSQGAGVYTF
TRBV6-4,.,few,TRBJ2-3,TGTGCCAGCAGTGACTCCCCCCAGATAGAAACAGATACGCAGTATTTT,CASSDSPQIETDTQYF
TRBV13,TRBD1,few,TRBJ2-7,TGTGCCAGCAGCTTAAACAGGGGCGCCTACGAGCAGTACTTC,CASSLNRGAYEQYF
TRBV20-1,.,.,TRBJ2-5,TGCAGTGCTAAGAGGCCCGGGACGAGGGAGACCCAGTACTTC,CSAKRPGTRETQYF
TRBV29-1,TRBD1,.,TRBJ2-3,TGCAGCGTTGAAGGCCCTGGGACAGGGGATACGCAGTATTTT,CSVEGPGTGDTQYF
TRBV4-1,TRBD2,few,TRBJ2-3,TGCGCCAGCAGCTCTAGCGGGGGATACGGTACGCAGTATTTT,CASSSSGGYGTQYF
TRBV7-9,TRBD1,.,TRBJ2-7,TGTGCCAGCAGCCTCGGACAGGGGGCGCGCCACGAGCAGTACTTC,CASSLGQGARHEQYF
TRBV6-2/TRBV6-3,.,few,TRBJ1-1,TGTGCCAGCACGGTAGCTTCTAAGGCTTTCTTT,CASTVASKAFF
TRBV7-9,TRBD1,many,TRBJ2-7,TGTGCCAGCAGCCAGGGGGGTGGGACAGGATTATCCGAGCAGTACTTC,CASSQGGGTGLSEQYF
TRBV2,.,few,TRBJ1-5,TGTGCCAGCAGTCTGCTTAGGACAGATCGAGTTCAGCCCCAGCATTTT,CASSLLRTDRVQPQHF
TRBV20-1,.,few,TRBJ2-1,TGCAGTGCTAAGACAGACACAAATTACAATGAGCAGTTCTTC,CSAKTDTNYNEQFF
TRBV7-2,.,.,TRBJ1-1,TGTGCCAGCAGCTTAGGGGTACACACTGAAGCTTTCTTT,CASSLGVHTEAFF
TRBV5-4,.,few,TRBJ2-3,TGTGCCGGGTCGGGGATCAGCACAGATACGCAGTATTTT,CAGSGISTDTQYF
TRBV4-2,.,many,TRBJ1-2,TGTGCCAGCAGCCAACCAGAAAACTATGGCTACACCTTC,CASSQPENYGYTF